This T cell receptor (beta chain) emerged from a study of control samples from healthy donors and cancer patients. The table came from immunoSEQ multiplex PCR; TCRdb's copy has only in-frame clones and leaves some out. The data contain about 160,000 clones, approximately 90% of them seen just once; the ten biggest clones take up around 12%. The germline gives CDR1 MNHEY, CDR2 SVGAGI. This CDR3 spans 14 amino acids. V dropped 5 bases and J dropped 3 bases, with 12 bases sitting between them. This clone was counted once. The sequencing sample was made of blood. The clonotype originates from a young man in good health. The chain combines TRBV6-5 with TRBJ2-3; D possibly corresponds to TRBD2 (6 bases). The CDR3 sequence: CASSPGLLTDTQYF. For the CDR3, the DNA is TGTGCCAGCAGTCCGGGACTCTTAACAGATACGCAGTATTTT.